These 29 T cell receptor beta chains were sequenced from one sample in a study of Ad26.COV2.S vaccination and SARS-CoV-2 variants. Treatment reported: roughly 20 received Ad26.COV2.S at low or high dose, single or two shots; about 5 received placebo; per-sample allocation not given. Sample collection was performed on day 63 after the first vaccine or placebo injection. Clones were sequenced by immunoSEQ multiplex PCR, and TCRdb holds only the in-frame ones, with some missing. The table lists about 480,000 clones, roughly 85% of them singletons. Sequences were derived from peripheral blood, sampled in a trial of Ad26.COV2.S vaccine versus placebo. The source is a person between 18 and 60 years old who received the Ad26.COV2.S COVID-19 vaccine or a placebo.

V and J are TRBV6-2 or TRBV6-3 and TRBJ1-2, with D tentatively TRBD1 (6 bases). The CDR3 spans 15 residues. The germline V gene has CDR1 MNHEY and CDR2 SVGEGT. Trimming removed 5 bases from V and 3 bases from J, with 16 bases in between. The CDR3 nucleotides read TGTGCCAGCAGTAGACCGACAGGCGTAGACTATGGCTACACCTTC. This sequence encodes CASSRPTGVDYGYTF.

The V gene is TRBV18, the J gene TRBJ2-2; D is possibly TRBD1 (6 bases). The germline CDR1 and CDR2 sequences are KGHSH and LQKENI. The CDR3 loop spans 14 amino acids. V dropped 4 bases and J dropped 2 bases, with 8 bases sitting between them. The CDR3 DNA follows: TGTGCCAGCTCACGGGACACCAACACCGGGGAGCTGTTTTTT. Translated: CASSRDTNTGELFF.

The V call is TRBV6-5, the J call TRBJ1-1; D remains unclear. The V gene's germline CDR1 is MNHEY and CDR2 SVGAGI. V lost 6 bases to trimming and J lost 10 bases, with 15 bases between them. There are 12 residues in the CDR3. The CDR3 here is CASSPIRWVAFF. CDR3 sequence (DNA): TGTGCCAGCAGCCCCATACGTTGGGTAGCTTTCTTT.

The V gene is TRBV7-9, the J gene TRBJ1-2; 8 nucleotides line up with TRBD1. Trimming took 7 bases from V and 3 from J; bases not matched to a gene: 10. CDR3 length equals 15 residues. The germline gives CDR1 SEHNR, CDR2 FQNEAQ (reference sequence). The CDR3 region has the DNA TGTGCCAGCACGCGGGCAGGGGGCGCTGACTATGGCTACACCTTC. Translating it yields CASTRAGGADYGYTF.

This rearrangement joins TRBV6-2 or TRBV6-3 to TRBJ1-2; D gene uncertain. V lost 0 bases, J lost 7 bases, and 15 bases lay in between. Germline CDR1 is MNHEY and CDR2 is SVGEGT. CDR3 length: 15 amino acids. The CDR3 DNA sequence: TGTGCCAGCAGTTACTCGCCAGCCAGCCGTGGTGGCTACACCTTC. As protein: CASSYSPASRGGYTF.

This sequence joins TRBV19 and TRBJ2-7, with D uncertain. Trimming removed 1 base at V and 6 bases at J, with 13 bases between. The CDR3 sequence is 14 residues long. Germline CDR1 LNHDA, CDR2 SQIVND (reference sequence). This CDR3 is CASSIAAPPGEQYF. The DNA for the CDR3 is TGTGCCAGTAGTATAGCGGCCCCACCGGGCGAGCAGTACTTC.

This clone was counted a few times. The chain couples TRBV28 to TRBJ1-3; D is perhaps TRBD1 (6 bases). There are 17 residues in the CDR3. Between the trimmed V and J ends, which lost 5 bases and 0 bases, there was a span of 17 bases. Germline-derived CDR1 and CDR2 are MDHEN and SYDVKM. The CDR3 nucleotides read TGTGCCAGCAGTCTAATACAGGGCTCCACCTCTGGAAACACCATATATTTT. Protein sequence: CASSLIQGSTSGNTIYF. Together with reference TRBV28 and TRBJ1-3, the CDR3 gives the full variable domain: DVKVTQSSRYLVKRTGEKVFLECVQDMDHENMFWYRQDPGLGLRLIYFSYDVKMKEKGDIPEGYSVSREKKERFSLILESASTNQTSMYLCASSLIQGSTSGNTIYFGEGSWLTVV.

This clone was detected once. This sequence joins TRBV5-1 and TRBJ2-3; unclear D gene. This CDR3 has 14 amino acids. The germline V gene encodes CDR1 SGHRS and CDR2 YFSETQ. Trimming took 0 bases from V and 2 from J, leaving 7 bases between them. CDR3 protein: CASSLGHLTDTQYF. The CDR3 nucleotides are TGCGCCAGCAGCTTGGGACATCTCACAGATACGCAGTATTTT.

V is TRBV5-4 and J is TRBJ2-1; D remains ambiguous. The CDR3 extends over 14 amino acids. Germline V CDR1 and CDR2: SGHNT, YYREEE (reference sequence). Trimming removed 3 bases at V and 8 bases at J, with 15 bases between. CDR3 bases: TGTGCCAGCAGCTCATTGGTAGGTTTGCATGAGCAGTTCTTC. Its protein is CASSSLVGLHEQFF.

The chain carries TRBV11-3 and TRBJ2-2; the D call may be TRBD1 or TRBD2 (5 bases each). Germline V CDR1 and CDR2: SGHNT, YENEEA. The CDR3 is 13 amino acids. Deletions cut 4 bases from V and 4 bases from J, with 7 bases between. The CDR3, as DNA: TGTGCCAGCAGCTCAGGGACCACCGGGGAGCTGTTTTTT. The encoded protein is CASSSGTTGELFF.

This chain connects TRBV30 to TRBJ1-1; D unresolved. The CDR3 consists of 13 residues. The germline V gene encodes CDR1 GTSNPN and CDR2 SVGIG (reference sequence). V lost 0 bases, J lost 2 bases, and 7 bases lay in between. CDR3 loop: CAWSVDINTEAFF. The CDR3 region has the DNA TGTGCCTGGAGTGTAGACATTAACACTGAAGCTTTCTTT.

V gene TRBV6-2 or TRBV6-3 combines with J gene TRBJ1-5; 8 nucleotides agree with TRBD1. V lost 2 bases to trimming and J lost 10 bases; unmatched junction nucleotides: 7. Germline assignment: CDR1 MNHEY and CDR2 SVGEGT. The CDR3 is 14 amino acids. This CDR3 is CASSYHRGNLPQHF. In DNA, the CDR3 is TGTGCCAGCAGTTACCACAGGGGGAACCTTCCCCAGCATTTT.

This CDR3 is CAWRLGGQPIYGYTF. CDR3 DNA sequence: TGTGCCTGGAGGCTGGGCGGACAGCCAATCTATGGCTACACCTTC. This sequence joins TRBV30 and TRBJ1-2, with D perhaps TRBD1 (6 bases). The CDR3 totals 15 residues. Germline CDR1 is GTSNPN and CDR2 is SVGIG (reference sequence). The V and J ends lost 3 bases and 4 bases respectively, with 18 bases between them.

This chain joins TRBV28 and TRBJ1-1; D ambiguous. The CDR3 totals 16 residues. Germline CDR1 and CDR2: MDHEN and SYDVKM. The V end was cut by 2 bases, the J end by 11 bases, with 24 bases between. In DNA, the CDR3 is TGTGCCAGCAGTTTACCAGCCCGCATGGGGAGGGTGGGCGCTTTCTTT. Its translation is CASSLPARMGRVGAFF.

V and J are TRBV2 and TRBJ1-1; D not resolved. Germline lookup yields CDR1 SNHLY and CDR2 FYNNEI. CDR3 length: 15 amino acids. The ends were cut back, 3 bases at V and 5 bases at J, with 16 bases in the middle. The CDR3 sequence is CASSDVEEGRTEAFF. CDR3 DNA: TGTGCCAGCAGTGATGTGGAGGAAGGACGTACTGAAGCTTTCTTT.

This clone was detected once. The chain joins TRBV5-1 to TRBJ1-6; D is unclear. The CDR3 is made up of 13 amino acids. The V end lost 4 bases, the J end lost 10 bases, and 12 bases lay between the germline ends. Per the germline V gene, CDR1 is SGHRS and CDR2 is YFSETQ. The CDR3 reads CASSDGPDSPLHF. DNA of the CDR3: TGCGCCAGCAGCGACGGACCCGACTCACCCCTCCACTTT. Filled out from reference TRBV5-1 and TRBJ1-6, the complete variable domain reads KAGVTQTPRYLIKTRGQQVTLSCSPISGHRSVSWYQQTPGQGLQFLFEYFSETQRNKGNFPGRFSGRQFSNSRSEMNVSTLELGDSALYLCASSDGPDSPLHFGNGTRLTVT.

The rearrangement links TRBV7-3 to TRBJ2-1; 7 nucleotides agree with TRBD2. Germline lookup yields CDR1 SGHTA and CDR2 FQGTGA. V trimming: 2 bases; J trimming: 8 bases; junction bases outside the gene matches: 12. CDR3 length equals 16 residues. CDR3 in amino acids: CASSLGSSGMADEQFF. For the CDR3, the DNA is TGTGCCAGCAGCTTAGGGTCCAGCGGGATGGCAGATGAGCAGTTCTTC.

This chain connects TRBV5-4 to TRBJ2-3; 9 nucleotides match TRBD1. Germline V lookup: CDR1 SGHNT, CDR2 YYREEE (reference sequence). The ends lost 4 bases at V and 5 bases at J; junction bases unmatched: 8. The length of the CDR3 is 15 residues. In DNA form, the CDR3 reads TGTGCCAGCAGCACGGGACAGGGTTTTGAAGATACGCAGTATTTT. Translating gives CASSTGQGFEDTQYF.

The chain is built from TRBV14 and TRBJ2-2, with TRBD2 matching over 10 bases. The CDR3 sequence is 16 residues long. Germline V gives CDR1 SGHDN, CDR2 FVKESK. V lost 5 bases, J lost 1 base, and 4 bases stayed unmatched. CDR3 nucleotide sequence: TGTGCCAGCAGCTGGCGACTAGCGGGGAACACCGGGGAGCTGTTTTTT. Its protein product is CASSWRLAGNTGELFF.

The chain uses TRBV10-3 and TRBJ2-2, with 9 bases identical to TRBD1. Germline assignment: CDR1 ENHRY and CDR2 SYGVKD. The CDR3 loop spans 15 amino acids. The J segment lost 6 bases and the V segment lost 10 bases, leaving 12 bases of the junction unmatched. This chain's CDR3 is CATEPGDREPGELFF. Written as DNA, the CDR3 is TGTGCCACCGAGCCAGGGGACAGGGAGCCCGGGGAGCTGTTTTTT.

The sample holds a few counts of this clone. CDR3 DNA sequence: TGTGCCAGCATCGCCTTAAATCAGCCCCAGCATTTT. Protein: CASIALNQPQHF. The chain joins TRBV28 to TRBJ1-5; D is unresolved. The germline V gene has CDR1 MDHEN and CDR2 SYDVKM. The CDR3 length is 12 residues. The ends were cut back, 7 bases at V and 4 bases at J, with 8 bases in the middle. Using reference TRBV28 and TRBJ1-5 for the parts outside the CDR3, the full variable domain is DVKVTQSSRYLVKRTGEKVFLECVQDMDHENMFWYRQDPGLGLRLIYFSYDVKMKEKGDIPEGYSVSREKKERFSLILESASTNQTSMYLCASIALNQPQHFGDGTRLSIL.

This clone was found once. The chain joins TRBV19 to TRBJ2-7; 7 nucleotides line up with TRBD1. The CDR3 covers 15 residues. Germline V gene data show CDR1 as LNHDA and CDR2 as SQIVND (reference sequence). V shed 4 bases, J shed 1 base, and the junction held 7 bases outside the gene matches. Here the CDR3 DNA reads TGTGCCAGTAGTAAAACAGGGGTCCATTCCTACGAGCAGTACTTC. It yields the protein CASSKTGVHSYEQYF.

This clone has a handful of counts. The chain employs TRBV29-1 and TRBJ2-1, with TRBD1 as a possible D gene (6 bases). Germline CDR1 and CDR2: SQVTM and ANQGSEA. The CDR3 runs 15 residues. Trimming shortened V by 1 base and J by 0 bases, and 10 bases separated the two germline ends. Here the CDR3 DNA reads TGCAGCGTTGAAGGGACAGATAGCTCCTACAATGAGCAGTTCTTC. Translating gives CSVEGTDSSYNEQFF.

CDR3 DNA: TGTGCCAGCAGCCGTATAGGCGGTCTCACTGAAGCTTTCTTT. This gives the protein CASSRIGGLTEAFF. V is TRBV7-9 and J is TRBJ1-1; D is unclear. Trimming left V 5 bases short and J 4 bases short, with 14 bases between. CDR3 size: 14 residues. The germline V gene encodes CDR1 SEHNR and CDR2 FQNEAQ (reference sequence).

The genes are TRBV3-1 (or the pseudogene TRBV3-2) and TRBJ2-3, with TRBD2 matching 7 bases. The CDR3 extends over 16 amino acids. The ends lost 4 bases at V and 4 bases at J; junction bases unmatched: 11. Germline V gene lookup returns CDR1 LGHDT and CDR2 YNNKEL (reference sequence). The CDR3 DNA sequence: TGTGCCAGCAGCCGGACCCGGGGAGCGGGGCCAGATACGCAGTATTTT. Translating it yields CASSRTRGAGPDTQYF.

This clone is a singleton in its sample. The chain combines TRBV14 with TRBJ1-5; D is ambiguous. This CDR3 region has 12 residues. The germline V and J ends were trimmed by 1 base and 15 bases, with 13 bases remaining between them. The germline V gene encodes CDR1 SGHDN and CDR2 FVKESK. The CDR3 DNA follows: TGTGCCAGCAGCCAAGCCCGTTCTAGGTTGCATTTT. Translation: CASSQARSRLHF.

V and J are TRBV27 and TRBJ1-2, with a weak D call TRBD1 (5 bases). Trimming left V 2 bases short and J 6 bases short, with 10 bases between. This CDR3 is built from 13 residues. Germline V gives CDR1 MNHEY, CDR2 SMNVEV (reference sequence). DNA of the CDR3: TGTGCCAGCAGTTTACAGGGAGCGAATGGCTACACCTTC. This codes for CASSLQGANGYTF.

V and J are TRBV18 and TRBJ2-3, with D hard to call. The CDR3 has 13 residues. The V and J ends lost 5 bases and 6 bases respectively, with 12 bases between them. Germline V gene lookup returns CDR1 KGHSH and CDR2 LQKENI. Here the CDR3 DNA reads TGTGCCAGCTCATTGATTTCGGAGGATACGCAGTATTTT. Its translation is CASSLISEDTQYF.

This rearrangement joins TRBV3-1 (or the pseudogene TRBV3-2) to TRBJ1-1; D perhaps matches TRBD1 (6 bases). Germline V gene data show CDR1 as LGHDT and CDR2 as YNNKEL (reference sequence). The germline V and J ends were trimmed by 4 bases and 5 bases, with 20 bases remaining between them. The CDR3 covers 16 residues. CDR3 sequence: CASSPTLTGRWTEAFF. CDR3 nucleotide sequence: TGTGCCAGCAGCCCCACCCTTACAGGGCGGTGGACTGAAGCTTTCTTT.